The clone carrying this T cell receptor (beta chain) is a singleton in its sample. Its target is not known. The sample belongs to a study of shared clonotypes between healthy human individuals. Findings and caveats of the study: A generally larger estimated richness was seen in naive subsets than in memory subsets. All-four-donor shared clonotypes had higher generation probabilities than non-shared clonotypes did.

Measured with immunoSEQ multiplex PCR; TCRdb has only the in-frame clones, and not every one. The sample records about 2.3 million clones, 93% being singletons. From germline, CDR1 is SGHRS and CDR2 YFSETQ. The CDR3 has 16 amino acids. V was pared by 0 bases and J by 2 bases, with 14 bases between. The chain joins TRBV5-1 to TRBJ2-5; maybe TRBD2 (5 bases). Sample: naive CD4+ T cells from PBMCs. Subset given: CD45RA+ positively selected. The receptor was isolated from a man aged 18 to 30 in good health. Some clones in this sample may be carry-over from other donors' samples. The CDR3 loop is CASSLAFARAQETQYF. The CDR3 coding sequence is TGCGCCAGCAGCTTGGCCTTTGCGCGGGCTCAAGAGACCCAGTACTTC.